A selection of T cell receptor beta chains follows, all from one sample in a study of shared clonotypes between healthy human individuals. Method: immunoSEQ multiplex PCR; TCRdb's copy keeps in-frame clones and lacks some. The sample records roughly 2.5 million clones, approximately 94% being singletons. The specimen sequenced was naive CD4+ T cells sorted from blood. The receptors come from a man aged 18 to 29 in good health. The CDR3 runs from the conserved cysteine through the conserved F or W. Fields, in order: D gene, V gene, clone size, J gene, CDR3 DNA, CDR3 protein. D genes are given only for firm matches. Not all rows give a size; the values are once, few, many and, for expanded clones, a class.

-,TRBV30,-,TRBJ2-3,TGTGCCTGGAGCCCTAGGATACCTGCCTCTGATACGCAGTATTTT,CAWSPRIPASDTQYF
-,TRBV2,-,TRBJ1-6,TGTGCCAGCAGTGTTGACACGCTCAATTCACCCCTCCACTTT,CASSVDTLNSPLHF
TRBD1,TRBV10-3,-,TRBJ2-1,TGTGCCATCAGTGAGTGGGACAGCCCAAGCTACAATGAGCAGTTCTTC,CAISEWDSPSYNEQFF
-,TRBV6-5,-,TRBJ1-5,TGTGCCAGCAGTTCGGCGGCAGTCGGTCAGCCCCAGCATTTT,CASSSAAVGQPQHF
TRBD1,TRBV10-2,-,TRBJ1-1,TGCGCCAGCAGTGAGTCGACGCGGACAGGGGGCACTGAAGCTTTCTTT,CASSESTRTGGTEAFF
TRBD1,TRBV5-1,-,TRBJ1-1,TGCGCCAGCAGCCCGTACGGACAGGGTAACACTGAAGCTTTCTTT,CASSPYGQGNTEAFF
TRBD2,TRBV11-2,-,TRBJ2-3,TGTGCCAGCAGCCTCCTCCTAGCGGGGGGTGGAACGCAGTATTTT,CASSLLLAGGGTQYF
-,TRBV18,few,TRBJ1-5,TGTGCCAGCTCACAGGGCTTGGATCAGCCCCAGCATTTT,CASSQGLDQPQHF
TRBD1,TRBV5-1,-,TRBJ1-3,TGCGCCAGCAGCCTCTACACCCCGGGACAGGGGGCTGATGGAACTGGAAACACCATATATTTT,CASSLYTPGQGADGTGNTIYF
TRBD1,TRBV7-2,-,TRBJ2-7,TGTGCCAGCAGCTTAGCGACAGGGTCGACCTACGAGCAGTACTTC,CASSLATGSTYEQYF
-,TRBV2,-,TRBJ2-2,TGTGCCAGCAAAGGGGACACGAACACCGGGGAGCTGTTTTTT,CASKGDTNTGELFF
-,TRBV7-2,-,TRBJ2-7,TGTGCCAGCAGCTTAATTCGCGTACTCCTACCTCCTCTTCTGAACTTC,CASSLIRVLLPPLLNF
TRBD1,TRBV2,-,TRBJ2-7,TGTGCCAGCAGGACAGGGGTGTCCTACGAGCAGTACTTC,CASRTGVSYEQYF
-,TRBV5-1,-,TRBJ2-5,TGCGCCAGCAGCTTGGTCGGCCAGTCCCAAGAGACCCAGTACTTC,CASSLVGQSQETQYF
-,TRBV2,-,TRBJ2-5,TGTGCCAGCAGTGAGCGGCGTAACGGGGAGACCCAGTACTTC,CASSERRNGETQYF
TRBD2,TRBV2,-,TRBJ2-1,TGTGCCAGCAGTCTTAGCGGGGGGGCCTACAATGAGCAGTTCTTC,CASSLSGGAYNEQFF
-,TRBV28,-,TRBJ1-3,TGTGCCACCCTACGGGGCACCTTCTCTGGAAACACCATATATTTT,CATLRGTFSGNTIYF
-,TRBV5-1,-,TRBJ1-3,TGCGCCAGCAGCTCGACCCAGGGAGGTGAAAACACCATATATTTT,CASSSTQGGENTIYF
TRBD1,TRBV18,-,TRBJ2-3,TGTGCCAGCTCACCATTGGCAGGGGGCAGTACAGATACGCAGTATTTT,CASSPLAGGSTDTQYF
-,TRBV11-2,-,TRBJ2-5,TGTGCCAGCGGCTGGCGGACATCAGAGACCCAGTACTTC,CASGWRTSETQYF
-,TRBV19,-,TRBJ1-1,TGTGCCAGTAGGGGGAACACTGAAGCTTTCTTT,CASRGNTEAFF
TRBD2,TRBV7-2,-,TRBJ2-1,TGTGCCAGCAGCCCCAGCGGGGGGGCCTTCAATGAGCAGTTCTTC,CASSPSGGAFNEQFF
TRBD2,TRBV6-1,-,TRBJ2-7,TGTGCCAGCAGTGGACTAGCGGGGCCTAACGAGCAGTACTTC,CASSGLAGPNEQYF
-,TRBV5-1,-,TRBJ1-1,TGCGCCAGCTCCCGGGCCGTACCGAGCATGAACACTGAAGCTTTCTTT,CASSRAVPSMNTEAFF
-,TRBV6-5,-,TRBJ1-1,TGTGCCAGCACCCACGGGCAGGAAGCTTTCTTT,CASTHGQEAFF
-,TRBV9,-,TRBJ2-7,TGTGCCAGCAGCGTAGAAGGGGGAGGACGATCCTACGAGCAGTACTTC,CASSVEGGGRSYEQYF
-,TRBV5-1,few,TRBJ1-2,TGCGCCAGCAGGACAGAAAACTATGGCTACACCTTC,CASRTENYGYTF
-,TRBV9,-,TRBJ1-2,TGTGCCAGCAGCGTAGGATTCGGGGAAAGGACGGAAGGCTACACCTTC,CASSVGFGERTEGYTF
-,TRBV6-1,-,TRBJ2-3,TGTGCCAGCAGGCATAACAGGGTAGCGGACGATACGCAGTATTTT,CASRHNRVADDTQYF
-,TRBV6-1,-,TRBJ2-7,TGTGCCAGCAGTGATGGGGGCAGGGGGGCCTACGAGCAGTACTTC,CASSDGGRGAYEQYF
-,TRBV7-2,-,TRBJ1-5,TGTGCCAGCAGCTTTACAGGTGACAGCAATCAGCCCCAGCATTTT,CASSFTGDSNQPQHF
-,TRBV7-8,-,TRBJ1-3,TGTGCCAGCAGCTTAGTTGTAAGGACAGCTTACTCTGGAAACACCATATATTTT,CASSLVVRTAYSGNTIYF
TRBD1,TRBV4-2,-,TRBJ2-3,TGTGCCAGCAGCCAAGACCCGGACAGGACGCAGTATTTT,CASSQDPDRTQYF
-,TRBV7-8,-,TRBJ1-2,TGTGCCAGCAGCCCAAGGGGGGACGGCGGCTATGGCTACACCTTC,CASSPRGDGGYGYTF
-,TRBV25-1,-,TRBJ1-6,TGTGCCAGCAGGGGATCGGGTTCCTATAATTCACCCCTCCACTTT,CASRGSGSYNSPLHF
TRBD1,TRBV11-3,-,TRBJ2-1,TGTGCCAGCAGCGTATCAGGACAGGGATGGGATGAGCAGTTCTTC,CASSVSGQGWDEQFF
-,TRBV2,-,TRBJ2-5,TGTGCCAGTGGCGGGCTAGCAGGGTTAGAGACCCAGTACTTC,CASGGLAGLETQYF
TRBD1,TRBV18,-,TRBJ1-2,TGTGCCAGCTCAATAACAGGGGGCGCTTCCTATGGCTACACCTTC,CASSITGGASYGYTF
-,TRBV30,few,TRBJ2-6,TGTGCCTGGACCCCTGGGGCCAACGTCCTGACTTTC,CAWTPGANVLTF
-,TRBV5-4,-,TRBJ2-3,TGTGCCAGCAGCTTGGCGCTAGCTAAGTCCCCAGATACGCAGTATTTT,CASSLALAKSPDTQYF
-,TRBV4-1,-,TRBJ1-2,TGCGCCAGCAGCCAACAGGGGACCTATGGCTACACCTTC,CASSQQGTYGYTF
-,TRBV28,-,TRBJ1-2,TGTGCCAGCACCCCCCCCCAGGGTCTCGGAGGATGGGTGGGCTACACCTTC,CASTPPQGLGGWVGYTF
TRBD1,TRBV7-3,-,TRBJ1-6,TGTGCCAGCAGCCAAGACAGGGTTTCACCCCTCCACTTT,CASSQDRVSPLHF
TRBD1,TRBV5-1,-,TRBJ2-2,TGCGCCAGCAGCCCGACAGGGGGCAACACCGGGGAGCTGTTTTTT,CASSPTGGNTGELFF
TRBD2,TRBV30,-,TRBJ2-2,TGTGCCTGGAGTGTAGGTTGGACTAGCGGGGCGAACACCGGGGAGCTGTTTTTT,CAWSVGWTSGANTGELFF
TRBD2,TRBV6-6,-,TRBJ2-2,TGTGCCAGCTACCCGGCCGGGACTAGCGGGTCGGGGGAGCTGTTTTTT,CASYPAGTSGSGELFF
-,TRBV5-1,once,TRBJ1-1,TGCGCCAGCAGCGGCAGTCTACCGGGACAAGGTGAAGCTTTCTTT,CASSGSLPGQGEAFF
-,TRBV9,-,TRBJ2-3,TGTGCCAGCAGCGTACGGACGCTGGGTACGCAGTATTTT,CASSVRTLGTQYF
TRBD2,TRBV5-4,-,TRBJ2-3,TGTGCCAGCTCCTTGGGTAGCGGGGGGGCGGATACGCAGTATTTT,CASSLGSGGADTQYF
-,TRBV19,-,TRBJ2-2,TGTGCCAGTAGTAGGAGGGGAGAGACCGGGGAGCTGTTTTTT,CASSRRGETGELFF
TRBD2,TRBV5-5,-,TRBJ2-5,TGTGCCAGCAGCTCTGGGACTAGCGGGGGGGAGACCCAGTACTTC,CASSSGTSGGETQYF
TRBD2,TRBV6-1,-,TRBJ2-2,TGTGCCAGCAGTGGGGGTCAGGCGGGAGCCGGGGAGCTGTTTTTT,CASSGGQAGAGELFF
TRBD2,TRBV30,-,TRBJ2-5,TGTGCCTGGAGTGGGACTAGCGGGATGTGGCAAGAGACCCAGTACTTC,CAWSGTSGMWQETQYF
TRBD2,TRBV2,-,TRBJ2-2,TGTGCCAGCAGTGAAAGACTAGCGGGAGCCGGGGAGCTGTTTTTT,CASSERLAGAGELFF
-,TRBV10-3,-,TRBJ2-5,TGTGCCATCAGTGCTGGGGACTCACGAACGGAGACCCAGTACTTC,CAISAGDSRTETQYF
-,TRBV10-3,-,TRBJ2-2,TGTGCCATCAATGGCCGGAAGGACACCGGGGAGCTGTTTTTT,CAINGRKDTGELFF
-,TRBV19,-,TRBJ1-6,TGTGCCAGTAGTTGGGAAATCGCTGTTATCCTCGATCGGAATTCACCCCTCCACTTT,CASSWEIAVILDRNSPLHF
-,TRBV7-6,once,TRBJ2-4,TGTGCCAGCAGCTTAGGGGATCTGGACATTCAGTACTTC,CASSLGDLDIQYF
-,TRBV4-1,-,TRBJ2-1,TGCGCCAGCAGCCATCCGACAGTTTCGAATAATGAGCAGTTCTTC,CASSHPTVSNNEQFF